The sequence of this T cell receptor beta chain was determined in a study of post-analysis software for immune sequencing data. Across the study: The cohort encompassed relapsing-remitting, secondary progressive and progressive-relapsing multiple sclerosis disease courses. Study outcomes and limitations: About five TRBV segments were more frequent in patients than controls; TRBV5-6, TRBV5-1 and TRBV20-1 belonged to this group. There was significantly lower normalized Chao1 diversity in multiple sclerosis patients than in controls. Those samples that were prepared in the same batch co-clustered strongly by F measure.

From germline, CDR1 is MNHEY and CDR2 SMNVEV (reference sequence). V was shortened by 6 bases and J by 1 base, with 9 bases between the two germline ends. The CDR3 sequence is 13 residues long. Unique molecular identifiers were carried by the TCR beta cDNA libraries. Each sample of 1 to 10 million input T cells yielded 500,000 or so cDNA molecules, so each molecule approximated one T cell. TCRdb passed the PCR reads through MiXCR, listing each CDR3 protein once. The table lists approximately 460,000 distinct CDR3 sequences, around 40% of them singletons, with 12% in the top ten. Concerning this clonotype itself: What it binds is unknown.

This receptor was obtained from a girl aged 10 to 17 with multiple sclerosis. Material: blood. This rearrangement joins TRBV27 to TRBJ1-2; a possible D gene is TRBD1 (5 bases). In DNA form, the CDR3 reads TGTGCCAGCAGCGAGACAGTTAACTATGGCTACACCTTC. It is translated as CASSETVNYGYTF.